Listed below are T cell receptor beta chains from one sample, sequenced in a study of blood T cell repertoires in COVID-19. TCRdb's table, derived via immunoSEQ multiplex PCR, lists solely in-frame clones and lacks some. Of some 120,000 clones in the sample, over 75% were seen once. Sequences were obtained from peripheral blood. The receptors derive from a woman over 75 with acute or convalescent COVID-19. The CDR3 runs from the conserved cysteine through the conserved F or W. A D gene is named only where the DNA matches it firmly. Size tells how often a clone was seen (once, few, many) or the class of an expanded clone, and some rows leave it out.

V: TRBV11-2
J: TRBJ1-6
D: TRBD1
size: NA
DNA: TGTGCCAGCAGCCCCCGGGACAGGTTCAATTCACCCCTCCACTTT
CDR3: CASSPRDRFNSPLHF

V: TRBV9
J: TRBJ2-7
D: TRBD1
size: NA
DNA: TGTGCCAGCAGCGTAGCTCCGGGACAGGGCTACGAGCAGTACTTC
CDR3: CASSVAPGQGYEQYF

V: TRBV7-2
J: TRBJ2-7
D: NA
size: NA
DNA: TGTGCCAGCAGCGTAAGCGCAGGGGAGTACGAGCAGTACTTC
CDR3: CASSVSAGEYEQYF

V: TRBV27
J: TRBJ1-2
D: NA
size: NA
DNA: TGTGCCAGCAGTTTAAGGGCAGGGGACCCTAACTATGGCTACACCTTC
CDR3: CASSLRAGDPNYGYTF

V: TRBV21-1
J: TRBJ2-2
D: NA
size: once
DNA: TGTGCCAGCAGCACTTACAGGGTTCTGAACACCGGGGAGCTGTTTTTT
CDR3: CASSTYRVLNTGELFF

V: TRBV6-5
J: TRBJ2-2
D: TRBD1
size: few
DNA: TGTGCCAGCACTATGGACAGGGCAAACACCGGGGAGCTGTTTTTT
CDR3: CASTMDRANTGELFF

V: TRBV10-3
J: TRBJ2-2
D: NA
size: NA
DNA: TGTGCCATCAGTCACAGGACAGTTGAGCTGTTTTTT
CDR3: CAISHRTVELFF

V: TRBV18
J: TRBJ2-7
D: TRBD1
size: NA
DNA: TGTGCCAGCTCACGGGGACAGAGCCACTACGAGCAGTACTTC
CDR3: CASSRGQSHYEQYF

V: TRBV7-2
J: TRBJ1-2
D: TRBD1
size: NA
DNA: TGTGCCAGCAGCCGAGACAGGGCTGGCTACACCTTC
CDR3: CASSRDRAGYTF

V: TRBV18
J: TRBJ2-3
D: NA
size: NA
DNA: TGTGCCAGCTCACCACCGAGGTCAGGCACAGATACGCAGTATTTT
CDR3: CASSPPRSGTDTQYF

V: TRBV28
J: TRBJ1-1
D: NA
size: once
DNA: TGTGCCAGCAGTCGGTTGCGGGGGGCCGGGTACACTGAAGCTTTCTTT
CDR3: CASSRLRGAGYTEAFF